This T cell receptor (beta chain) was documented in a study of T cells after yellow fever vaccination. Researchers made TCR cDNA using 5'RACE template switching, and this step added a universal primer site and UMIs. TCRdb passed the 5' RACE reads through MiXCR, listing each CDR3 protein once. The sample holds roughly 500,000 distinct CDR3 sequences, under 25% seen once. The germline V gene encodes CDR1 SGHDN and CDR2 FVKESK. Trimming stripped 6 bases from V and 4 bases from J, with 22 bases between. This CDR3 is built from 16 residues. This chain joins TRBV14 and TRBJ2-7; weak D call: TRBD1 (5 bases). The origin of this receptor is a man aged 25-40 years who received the YFV17D yellow fever vaccine. The source material was PBMCs, sampled 15 days after the yellow fever booster vaccination. The CDR3 nucleotides read TGTGCCAGCAGTTACGGACCCAGTAGGTCAGGGTACGAGCAGTACTTC. This codes for CASSYGPSRSGYEQYF.